This T cell receptor beta chain came from a study of shared clonotypes between healthy human individuals. Study-level findings and limits: The naive CD4 repertoires of a few donors were compared, and around 5.1% of clonotypes were shared. All-four-donor shared clonotypes had higher generation probabilities than non-shared clonotypes did.

On this clone itself: Its antigen remains unknown.

Data came from immunoSEQ multiplex PCR; TCRdb stores just in-frame clones and leaves some out. The sample contains under 850,000 clones, 72% of which appear only once. The healthy adult donors were HIV-negative and reported no recent acute infections or vaccinations. Trimming pared 2 bases from V and 3 bases from J, leaving 14 bases between. Germline loops: CDR1 MNHEY, CDR2 SVGAGI. This CDR3 has 15 residues. This chain connects TRBV6-5 to TRBJ2-7; TRBD1 is a possible D gene (6 bases). The sequenced sample consisted of memory CD4+ T cells sorted from blood. The subset denotes: CD45RA-negative fraction. This clonotype was sampled from a young woman in good health. This chain's CDR3 is CASSYATGLGYEQYF. In DNA, the CDR3 is TGTGCCAGCAGTTACGCGACAGGTCTAGGCTACGAGCAGTACTTC.